What follows are 19 T cell receptor beta chains derived from one specimen sequenced in a study of T cell changes during pregnancy in multiple sclerosis. Clones were read by immunoSEQ multiplex PCR, and TCRdb kept only the in-frame ones, dropping some. The repertoire consists of about 67,000 clones, with approximately 90% occurring once and the leading ten covering 2% to 3%. Sequences were derived from peripheral blood, sampled in the first trimester of pregnancy. These TCRs come from a female donor with multiple sclerosis, enrolled in a pregnancy study.

The chain recombines TRBV9 with TRBJ2-2, with a possible D match to TRBD1 (6 bases). Germline V gene lookup returns CDR1 SGDLS and CDR2 YYNGEE. The ends were cut back, 2 bases at V and 1 base at J, with 6 bases in the middle. The CDR3 has 14 amino acids. CDR3 sequence reads: CASSVRGNTGELFF. The CDR3 region has the DNA TGTGCCAGCAGCGTCAGGGGGAACACCGGGGAGCTGTTTTTT.

This clone was seen a handful of times. The V gene is TRBV11-1, the J gene TRBJ2-1, with 7 positions matching TRBD2. This CDR3 contains 13 residues. V was pared by 5 bases and J by 11 bases, with 9 bases of the junction left unmatched. Germline CDR1 and CDR2: SGHAT and FQDESV (reference sequence). The CDR3 here is CASSLSREGKQFF. The CDR3 DNA is TGTGCCAGCAGCCTCTCCAGGGAGGGCAAGCAGTTCTTC.

The CDR3 protein is CASSLLGLAGGLYNEQFF. DNA for the CDR3: TGCGCCAGCAGCTTGTTGGGACTAGCGGGGGGCCTCTACAATGAGCAGTTCTTC. The chain combines TRBV5-1 with TRBJ2-1; 15 bases agree with TRBD2. The germline V gene encodes CDR1 SGHRS and CDR2 YFSETQ. V gave up 1 base and J gave up 3 bases; unmatched junction bases: 5. There are 18 residues in the CDR3.

V and J are TRBV14 and TRBJ1-2; possibly TRBD1 for D (6 bases). Deletions cut 1 base from V and 8 bases from J, with 14 bases between. Germline-derived CDR1 and CDR2 are SGHDN and FVKESK. CDR3 length equals 14 residues. The CDR3 reads CASSQALGTGGYTF. The DNA for the CDR3 is TGTGCCAGCAGCCAAGCGCTTGGAACAGGGGGCTACACCTTC.

This chain links TRBV18 with TRBJ1-2; 7 nucleotides line up with TRBD1. The CDR3 covers 15 residues. CDR1 and CDR2 (germline): KGHSH, LQKENI. V gave up 2 bases and J gave up 5 bases; unmatched junction bases: 8. CDR3 nucleotides: TGTGCCAGCTCACCAATGGACAGGCAATCTTATGGCTACACCTTC. This codes for CASSPMDRQSYGYTF. Full variable domain (missing parts from reference TRBV18 and TRBJ1-2): NAGVMQNPRHLVRRRGQEARLRCSPMKGHSHVYWYRQLPEEGLKFMVYLQKENIIDESGMPKERFSAEFPKEGPSILRIQQVVRGDSAAYFCASSPMDRQSYGYTFGSGTRLTVV.

The chain joins TRBV5-8 to TRBJ2-6; 9 positions agree with TRBD1. Germline CDR1 SGHTS, CDR2 YDEGEE. J lost 3 bases, V lost 0 bases, and 7 bases had no gene match. CDR3 length equals 18 residues. The CDR3 sequence: CASSLVWDRVVGANVLTF. DNA for the CDR3: TGTGCCAGCAGCTTGGTTTGGGACAGGGTGGTTGGGGCCAACGTCCTGACTTTC.

The chain links TRBV25-1 to TRBJ2-2; TRBD2 might be the D (6 bases). Trimming removed 0 bases from V and 3 bases from J, with 14 bases in between. There are 17 residues in the CDR3. Germline V gene lookup returns CDR1 MGHDK and CDR2 SYGVNS. Here the CDR3 DNA reads TGTGCCAGCAGTGAATATCCCGGAGGGGACCACACCGGGGAGCTGTTTTTT. Protein sequence: CASSEYPGGDHTGELFF.

This clone was counted once. The chain recombines TRBV11-3 with TRBJ2-5; weak D call: TRBD2 (6 bases). The V and J ends lost 1 base and 5 bases respectively, with 17 bases between them. In germline, CDR1 is SGHNT, CDR2 YENEEA. The CDR3 consists of 16 residues. The CDR3: CASSLGAGGGRETQYF. CDR3 nucleotide sequence: TGTGCCAGCAGCTTAGGTGCCGGGGGAGGAAGGGAGACCCAGTACTTC.

Only one count was recorded for this clone. The chain has TRBV6-1 and TRBJ2-5; 12 bases map to TRBD2. The V gene's germline CDR1 is MNHNS and CDR2 SASEGT. The V segment lost 8 bases and the J segment 4 bases; nucleotides outside the gene matches: 5. The CDR3 runs 14 residues. The CDR3 DNA sequence: TGTGCCAGCCTAGCGGGGGGGCCGGGAGAGACCCAGTACTTC. Amino acid sequence: CASLAGGPGETQYF.

V is TRBV9 and J is TRBJ2-2; 9 bases map to TRBD2. The V gene end was trimmed by 3 bases and the J gene end by 6 bases; junction bases not matched to a gene: 6. CDR3 length: 15 amino acids. The germline CDR1 and CDR2 sequences are SGDLS and YYNGEE. The chain's CDR3 is CASSGSGRVSGELFF. The CDR3 coding sequence is TGTGCCAGCAGCGGTAGCGGGAGAGTCTCCGGGGAGCTGTTTTTT.

The genes are TRBV29-1 and TRBJ2-7; D gene ambiguous. This CDR3 has 13 residues. Per the germline V gene, CDR1 is SQVTM and CDR2 is ANQGSEA. Trimming left V 3 bases short and J 7 bases short, with 16 bases between. CDR3: CSVEGDNNSEQYF. The CDR3 DNA sequence: TGCAGCGTTGAGGGCGACAACAATTCGGAGCAGTACTTC.

V usage is TRBV9 and J usage is TRBJ2-7; 8 bases agree with TRBD1. This CDR3 is built from 14 residues. V was clipped by 3 bases and J by 7 bases; unmatched bases: 9. Germline V gene lookup returns CDR1 SGDLS and CDR2 YYNGEE. The CDR3 is CASSAGQVLGEQYF. CDR3 coding DNA: TGTGCCAGCAGCGCGGGACAGGTCTTGGGTGAGCAGTACTTC.

J is TRBJ1-1 and V is TRBV4-1; TRBD1 might be the D (6 bases). Germline V lookup: CDR1 MGHRA, CDR2 YSYEKL. Trimming stripped 3 bases from V and 6 bases from J, with 14 bases between. This CDR3 spans 14 amino acids. CDR3 loop: CASSQPPGGPEAFF. The CDR3 coding sequence is TGCGCCAGCAGCCAGCCCCCGGGGGGGCCTGAAGCTTTCTTT.

The chain uses TRBV4-2 and TRBJ2-3; 8 nucleotides align to TRBD1. Trimming took 2 bases from V and 2 from J; bases not matched to a gene: 6. This CDR3 comprises 16 residues. From germline, CDR1 is LGHNA and CDR2 YNFKEQ. This CDR3 reads CASSQLGQGFTDTQYF. CDR3 in DNA: TGTGCCAGCAGCCAACTAGGACAGGGTTTCACAGATACGCAGTATTTT.

The chain links TRBV10-2 to TRBJ1-1; D remains ambiguous. This CDR3 is built from 14 residues. With 7 bases removed from V and 4 bases from J, the gap between germline ends came to 16 bases. Germline CDR1 is WSHSY and CDR2 is SAAADI. The CDR3 protein is CASMRSGEGTEAFF. The CDR3 nucleotides read TGCGCCAGCATGAGGAGTGGGGAGGGCACTGAAGCTTTCTTT.

This sequence joins TRBV10-2 and TRBJ1-5; TRBD1 matches 9 bases. Germline assignment: CDR1 WSHSY and CDR2 SAAADI. V trimming: 5 bases; J trimming: 0 bases; junction bases outside the gene matches: 8. The CDR3 runs 17 residues. CDR3 nucleotide sequence: TGCGCCAGCAGTAGGGACAGGGTGGGATATAGCAATCAGCCCCAGCATTTT. Translating it yields CASSRDRVGYSNQPQHF.

The chain couples TRBV5-8 to TRBJ1-2; the D gene is possibly TRBD1 (6 bases). V was clipped by 2 bases and J by 3 bases, with 11 bases between them. The CDR3 sequence is 14 residues long. CDR1 is SGHTS, CDR2 YDEGEE, per germline. CDR3 residues: CASSLQGAYYGYTF. CDR3 DNA: TGTGCCAGCAGCTTACAGGGCGCCTACTATGGCTACACCTTC.

This chain connects TRBV6-5 to TRBJ2-3, with 9 bases matching TRBD1. Germline trimming cut 1 base from V and 3 bases from J; bases unmatched to any gene: 5. The length of the CDR3 is 16 residues. Germline V gene lookup returns CDR1 MNHEY and CDR2 SVGAGI. The CDR3 DNA follows: TGTGCCAGCAGTTACTGGCCGGGACAGGGAACAGATACGCAGTATTTT. It is translated as CASSYWPGQGTDTQYF.

The rearrangement uses TRBV4-3 and TRBJ1-4; D might be TRBD1 (6 bases). CDR1 and CDR2 (germline): LGHNA, YSLEER. The CDR3 consists of 16 residues. Trimming cost V 0 bases and J 7 bases, with 15 bases left between them. For the CDR3, the DNA is TGCGCCAGCAGCCAAGAGTGGTGGGGAGGGGGTGAAAAACTGTTTTTT. Its protein is CASSQEWWGGGEKLFF.